This TCR beta chain was found in a study of cytomegalovirus exposure and HLA in healthy donors. Healthy bone marrow donors made up the donors. Use of 60 Vbeta and 13 Jbeta primers characterized the PCR. Assay used: immunoSEQ multiplex PCR; TCRdb lists only in-frame clones, some missing. The sample carries approximately 59,000 clones, 55% to 75% recorded once. After removal of 6 bases from V and 4 bases from J, the junction contained 1 base not matched to a gene. This CDR3 region has 14 residues. Germline lookup yields CDR1 LNHDA and CDR2 SQIVND (reference sequence). The material sequenced was PBMCs. This clonotype was sampled from a man aged 35-49 years in good health and CMV-seropositive. The chain links TRBV19 to TRBJ2-2; 11 nucleotides agree with TRBD2. CDR3 region: CASRGTSGTGELFF. The CDR3 DNA follows: TGTGCCAGTAGGGGGACTAGCGGCACCGGGGAGCTGTTTTTT.